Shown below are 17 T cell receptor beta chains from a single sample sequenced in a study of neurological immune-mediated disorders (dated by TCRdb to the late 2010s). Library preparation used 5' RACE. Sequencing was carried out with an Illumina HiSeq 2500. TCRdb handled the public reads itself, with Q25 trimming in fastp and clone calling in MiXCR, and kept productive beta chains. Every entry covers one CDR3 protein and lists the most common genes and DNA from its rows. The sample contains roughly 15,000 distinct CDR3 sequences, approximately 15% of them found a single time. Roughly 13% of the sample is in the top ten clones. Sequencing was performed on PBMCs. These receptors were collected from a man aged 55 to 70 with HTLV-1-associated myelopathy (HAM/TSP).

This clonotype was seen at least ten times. CDR3 residues: CASSPRQGGTGELFF. The CDR3 nucleotides are TGTGCCAGCAGCCCCCGGCAGGGCGGCACCGGGGAGCTGTTTTTT. This chain connects TRBV9 to TRBJ2-2, with D possibly TRBD1 on 5 matching bases. Trimming left V 4 bases short and J 4 bases short, with 14 bases between. Germline CDR1 and CDR2: SGDLS and YYNGEE. The CDR3 extends over 15 amino acids.

The CDR3 sequence: CAISEWTGGGKNTEAFF. In nucleotides, the CDR3 is TGTGCCATCAGTGAGTGGACAGGGGGCGGAAAGAACACTGAAGCTTTCTTT. The chain employs TRBV10-3 and TRBJ1-1, with TRBD1 identical over 11 bases. The CDR3 runs to 17 residues. CDR1 is ENHRY, CDR2 SYGVKD, per germline. V shed 1 base, J shed 1 base, and the junction held 5 bases outside the gene matches.

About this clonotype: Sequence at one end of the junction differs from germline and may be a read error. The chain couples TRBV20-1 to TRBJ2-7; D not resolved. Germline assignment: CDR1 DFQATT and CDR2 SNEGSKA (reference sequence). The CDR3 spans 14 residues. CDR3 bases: TGCAGTGCTAGCCCGACACTAAACTCCTACGAGAAGTACTTC. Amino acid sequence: CSASPTLNSYEKYF.

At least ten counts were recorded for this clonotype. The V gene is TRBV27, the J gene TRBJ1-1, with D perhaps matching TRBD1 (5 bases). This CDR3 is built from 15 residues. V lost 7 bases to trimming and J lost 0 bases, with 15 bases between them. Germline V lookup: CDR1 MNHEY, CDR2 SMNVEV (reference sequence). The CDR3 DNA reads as TGTGCCAGCATTACCCAAATGGGACTGAACACTGAAGCTTTCTTT. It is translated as CASITQMGLNTEAFF.

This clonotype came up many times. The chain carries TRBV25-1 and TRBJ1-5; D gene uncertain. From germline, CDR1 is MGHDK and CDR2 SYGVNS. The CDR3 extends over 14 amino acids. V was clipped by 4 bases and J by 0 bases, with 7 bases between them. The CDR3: CASSGGVSNQPQHF. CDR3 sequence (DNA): TGTGCCAGCAGTGGGGGAGTTAGCAATCAGCCCCAGCATTTT. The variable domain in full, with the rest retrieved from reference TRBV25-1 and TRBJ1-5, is EADIYQTPRYLVIGTGKKITLECSQTMGHDKMYWYQQDPGMELHLIHYSYGVNSTEKGDLSSESTVSRIRTEHFPLTLESARPSHTSQYLCASSGGVSNQPQHFGDGTRLSIL.

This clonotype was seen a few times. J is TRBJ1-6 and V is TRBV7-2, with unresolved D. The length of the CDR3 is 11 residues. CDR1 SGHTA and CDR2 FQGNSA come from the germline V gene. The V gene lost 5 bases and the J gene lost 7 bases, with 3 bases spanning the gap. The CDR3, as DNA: TGTGCCAGCAGCCTAAATTCACCCCTCCACTTT. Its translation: CASSLNSPLHF.

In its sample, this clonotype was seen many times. The CDR3 sequence: CASRRGGQPQHF. The CDR3 DNA reads TGTGCCAGCAGGCGGGGGGGTCAGCCCCAGCATTTT. This chain uses TRBV28 with TRBJ1-5, with D perhaps matching TRBD1 (5 bases). CDR1 MDHEN and CDR2 SYDVKM come from the germline V gene. The germline V and J ends were trimmed by 6 bases and 6 bases, with 9 bases remaining between them. The CDR3 covers 12 residues.

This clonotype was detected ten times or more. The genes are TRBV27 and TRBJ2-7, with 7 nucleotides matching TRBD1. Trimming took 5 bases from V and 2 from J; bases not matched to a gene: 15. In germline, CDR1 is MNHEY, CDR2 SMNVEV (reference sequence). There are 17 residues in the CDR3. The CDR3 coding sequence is TGTGCCAGCAGTCAGTCCTTCCGGGACAGATATACCTACGAGCAGTACTTC. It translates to CASSQSFRDRYTYEQYF.

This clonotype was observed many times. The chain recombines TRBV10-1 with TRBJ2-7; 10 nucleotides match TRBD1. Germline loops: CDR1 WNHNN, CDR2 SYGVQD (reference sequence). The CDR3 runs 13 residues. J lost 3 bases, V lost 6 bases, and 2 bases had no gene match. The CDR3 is CASSRDRGYEQYF. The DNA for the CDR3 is TGCGCCAGCAGCCGGGACAGGGGCTACGAGCAGTACTTC.

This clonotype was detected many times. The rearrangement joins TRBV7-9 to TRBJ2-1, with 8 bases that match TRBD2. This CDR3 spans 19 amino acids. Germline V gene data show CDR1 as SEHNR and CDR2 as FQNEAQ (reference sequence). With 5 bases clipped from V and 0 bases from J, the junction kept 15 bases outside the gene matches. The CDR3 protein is CASSLTRGLALLSYNEQFF. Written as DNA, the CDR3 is TGTGCCAGCAGCCTCACTCGAGGACTAGCTCTCCTCTCCTACAATGAGCAGTTCTTC.

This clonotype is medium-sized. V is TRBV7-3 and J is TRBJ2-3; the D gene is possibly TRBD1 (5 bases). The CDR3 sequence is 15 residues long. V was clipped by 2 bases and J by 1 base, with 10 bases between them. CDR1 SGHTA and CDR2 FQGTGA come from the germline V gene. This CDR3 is CASSLQGQRTDTQYF. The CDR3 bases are TGTGCCAGCAGCTTACAGGGCCAACGCACAGATACGCAGTATTTT.

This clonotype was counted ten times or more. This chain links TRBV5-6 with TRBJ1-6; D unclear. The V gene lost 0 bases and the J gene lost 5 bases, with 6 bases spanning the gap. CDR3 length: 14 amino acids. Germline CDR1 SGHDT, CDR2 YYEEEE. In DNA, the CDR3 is TGTGCCAGCAGCTTGGGGGAGGATAATTCACCCCTCCACTTT. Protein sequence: CASSLGEDNSPLHF.

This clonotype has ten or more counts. The chain's CDR3 is CSATGTVGDTEAFF. DNA for the CDR3: TGCAGCGCTACCGGGACAGTTGGCGACACTGAAGCTTTCTTT. The V call is TRBV29-1, the J call TRBJ1-1; 7 bases align to TRBD1. Germline-derived CDR1 and CDR2 are SQVTM and ANQGSEA. J gave up 3 bases and V 7 bases, and 11 bases lay outside the gene matches. The CDR3 spans 14 residues.

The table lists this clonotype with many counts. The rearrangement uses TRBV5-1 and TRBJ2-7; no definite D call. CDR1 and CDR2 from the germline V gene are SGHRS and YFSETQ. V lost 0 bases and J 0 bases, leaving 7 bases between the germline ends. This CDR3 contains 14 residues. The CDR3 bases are TGCGCCAGCAGCTTGGCGCCAAGCTCCTACGAGCAGTACTTC. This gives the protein CASSLAPSSYEQYF.

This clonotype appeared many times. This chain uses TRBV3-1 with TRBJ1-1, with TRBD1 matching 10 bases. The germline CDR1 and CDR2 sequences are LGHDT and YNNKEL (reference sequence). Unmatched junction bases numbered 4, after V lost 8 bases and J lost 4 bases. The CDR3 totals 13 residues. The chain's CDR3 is CASGDRGGTEAFF. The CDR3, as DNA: TGTGCCAGCGGGGACAGGGGAGGCACTGAAGCTTTCTTT.

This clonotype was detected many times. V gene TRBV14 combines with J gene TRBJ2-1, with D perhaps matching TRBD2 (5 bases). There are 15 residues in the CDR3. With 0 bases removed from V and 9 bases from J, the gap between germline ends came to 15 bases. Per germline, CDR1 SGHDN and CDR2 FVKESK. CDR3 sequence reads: CASSQEAGSAGEQFF. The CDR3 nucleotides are TGTGCCAGCAGCCAAGAAGCCGGGTCGGCGGGTGAGCAGTTCTTC.

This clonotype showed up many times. Here the CDR3 DNA reads TGCAGTGCCCTACAGCTGTGGAATGAAAAACTGTTTTTT. This codes for CSALQLWNEKLFF. The chain is built from TRBV20-1 and TRBJ1-4; no firm D call. CDR3 size: 13 residues. The V and J ends lost 6 bases and 5 bases respectively, with 13 bases between them. From germline, CDR1 is DFQATT and CDR2 SNEGSKA (reference sequence).